This is a list of T cell receptor beta chains from one sample in a study of Tregs in tolerant kidney transplant recipients. The repertoire was sequenced with immunoSEQ multiplex PCR; TCRdb's copy has only in-frame clones and lacks some. Of 54,000 or so clones in the sample, around 93% were seen once. The specimen comprised CD8+ T cells from blood (PBMCs), sampled 24 months after the transplant. These receptors were collected from a human patient who received a combined kidney and bone marrow transplant. The graft donor may have given rise to some T cells. The CDR3 runs from the conserved cysteine through the conserved F or W.

cdr3_length,j_call,v_call,cdr3_aa
14,TRBJ2-7,TRBV30,CAWSTGTGSYEQYF
15,TRBJ1-5,TRBV15,CATSIAGASNQPQHF
15,TRBJ2-1,TRBV7-2,CASSLTSGLHNEQFF
14,TRBJ1-5,TRBV27,CASKTGGSNQPQHF
17,TRBJ2-2,TRBV11-1,CASSLLWDTANTGELFF
16,TRBJ2-1,TRBV4-3,CASSQDPGGGYNEQFF
17,TRBJ2-7,TRBV15,CATSRDYAGEGLYEQYF
14,TRBJ2-3,TRBV14,CASSEGRHTDTQYF
13,TRBJ1-1,TRBV25-1,CASSLSGNTEAFF
14,TRBJ1-1,TRBV19,CASSIGGSHTEAFF
15,TRBJ1-1,TRBV2,CASSAQGYLDTEAFF
16,TRBJ2-3,TRBV4-1,CASSSTGTSGADTQYF
16,TRBJ2-3,TRBV4-3,CASSHGTSRGTDTQYF
16,-,TRBV21-1,CASSETLRESVDEQYF
14,TRBJ1-1,TRBV7-9,CASSPGGWLTEAFF
13,TRBJ2-3,TRBV4-1,CASSQPVDGTQYF
15,TRBJ2-7,TRBV13,CASSLGGGAAYEQYF
15,TRBJ2-1,TRBV19,CASSVTSGGSNEQFF
13,TRBJ2-1,TRBV15,CATSGGGDNEQFF
14,TRBJ2-1,TRBV5-6,CASSLGSSYNEQFF
14,TRBJ2-1,TRBV30,CAWRAGRAINEQFF
13,TRBJ1-2,TRBV2,CASLGGLGEGYTF
18,TRBJ2-3,TRBV5-8,CASSHSGVLGSFVDTQYF
13,TRBJ2-1,TRBV27,CASSLGQVNEQFF
16,TRBJ2-1,TRBV13,CASSPGQGASYNEQFF
13,-,TRBV14,CASSQVTFHEQYF
16,TRBJ2-5,TRBV28,CTSSPYPAGYGETQYF
13,TRBJ2-2,TRBV30,CAWSGRVGGELFF
13,TRBJ2-7,TRBV4-1,CASSQDLSYEQYF
17,TRBJ2-1,TRBV4-2,CASSQEPIGSSYNEQFF
15,TRBJ1-1,TRBV7-3,CASSLNFERYPEAFF
15,TRBJ2-1,TRBV2,CASSDGLAGANEQFF
15,TRBJ2-1,TRBV4-3,CASSQGPSGSYEQFF